The 5 T cell receptor beta chains below come from one sample, sequenced in a study of blood T cells in healthy people across ages. Through a sample-barcoded 5' primer and a J-beta primer mix, a second PCR was run for roughly 7 to 12 cycles. TCRdb re-analysed the 5' RACE reads in MiXCR, keeping a single row per CDR3 protein. The sample consists of about 580,000 distinct CDR3 sequences, 40% to 50% of them appearing once. The specimen sequenced was blood. Receptors originate from an elderly man in good health.

This chain joins TRBV9 and TRBJ1-2; 9 bases are shared with TRBD1. Germline CDR1 SGDLS, CDR2 YYNGEE. The CDR3 is 15 amino acids. V dropped 0 bases and J dropped 3; count of bases not matched to a gene: 3. As DNA, the CDR3 is TGTGCCAGCAGCGTAGCGGGACAGGGCGACTATGGCTACACCTTC. Encoded protein: CASSVAGQGDYGYTF.

V is TRBV2 and J is TRBJ2-6; D is uncertain. The V end lost 6 bases, the J end lost 0 bases, and 6 bases lay between the germline ends. The CDR3 has 14 residues. Germline values: CDR1 SNHLY, CDR2 FYNNEI. The CDR3 region has the DNA TGTGCCAGCAGGCTCCTCTCTGGGGCCAACGTCCTGACTTTC. It yields the protein CASRLLSGANVLTF.

In this sample, this clonotype turned up a few times. The genes are TRBV2 and TRBJ1-1; maybe TRBD1 (5 bases). V was clipped by 5 bases and J by 0 bases, with 13 bases between them. The germline gives CDR1 SNHLY, CDR2 FYNNEI. This CDR3 spans 15 amino acids. CDR3 DNA sequence: TGTGCCAGCAGTAGACGCAGGGACCTGAACACTGAAGCTTTCTTT. Protein: CASSRRRDLNTEAFF.

The chain joins TRBV6-2 or TRBV6-3 to TRBJ2-1, with D uncertain. The V gene's germline CDR1 is MNHEY and CDR2 SVGEGT. The V and J ends lost 9 bases and 5 bases respectively, with 11 bases between them. This CDR3 has 12 amino acids. CDR3 nucleotides: TGTGCCAGTTCCATCCAGGACAATGAGCAGTTCTTC. It is translated as CASSIQDNEQFF.

In this sample, this clonotype turned up a few times. The chain is built from TRBV29-1 and TRBJ1-5; the D gene is possibly TRBD1 (5 bases). The CDR3 runs 12 residues. The germline V gene has CDR1 SQVTM and CDR2 ANQGSEA. The V gene lost 7 bases and the J gene lost 1 base, with 8 bases spanning the gap. The CDR3 nucleotides read TGCAGCGCAAGGGACAGCAATCAGCCCCAGCATTTT. Amino acid sequence: CSARDSNQPQHF.